These 22 T cell receptor beta chains came from one sample sequenced in a study of blood T cell repertoires in COVID-19. Data came from immunoSEQ multiplex PCR; TCRdb stores just in-frame clones and leaves some out. The sample has about 240,000 clones; roughly 80% are singletons. The sample comprised peripheral blood. Receptors were obtained from an elderly woman with COVID-19, enrolled during active disease.

The chain has TRBV7-3 and TRBJ2-1, with 8 bases aligning to TRBD2. Germline trimming cut 2 bases from V and 4 bases from J; bases unmatched to any gene: 1. The CDR3 runs to 14 residues. Germline lookup yields CDR1 SGHTA and CDR2 FQGTGA. The CDR3 DNA sequence: TGTGCCAGCAGCTTAGCGGGAGGTTACAATGAGCAGTTCTTC. Translated, it gives CASSLAGGYNEQFF.

The V gene is TRBV19, the J gene TRBJ1-2, with D tentatively TRBD1 (5 bases). CDR1 LNHDA and CDR2 SQIVND come from the germline V gene (reference sequence). The CDR3 is 12 amino acids. The germline V and J ends were trimmed by 3 bases and 7 bases, with 9 bases remaining between them. The CDR3 DNA follows: TGTGCCAGTAGTATGGGCGGGGCTGGCTACACCTTC. It encodes CASSMGGAGYTF.

The chain has TRBV2 and TRBJ1-4; D is possibly TRBD1 (5 bases). Between the trimmed V and J ends, which lost 5 bases and 4 bases, there was a span of 11 bases. Germline CDR1 and CDR2: SNHLY and FYNNEI. This CDR3 is built from 14 residues. The CDR3 loop reads CASSPGFSNEKLFF. The CDR3 region has the DNA TGTGCCAGCAGTCCAGGGTTCAGTAATGAAAAACTGTTTTTT.

The J gene is TRBJ2-2, the V gene TRBV18; 7 nucleotides match TRBD1. Per germline, CDR1 KGHSH and CDR2 LQKENI. CDR3 size: 15 residues. With V trimmed by 3 bases and J by 5 bases, 6 bases remained unmatched. The CDR3 nucleotides are TGTGCCAGCTCACCTGGACAGGAGAAAACCGGGGAGCTGTTTTTT. This encodes CASSPGQEKTGELFF.

The J gene is TRBJ1-1, the V gene TRBV5-1; the match to TRBD1 covers 9 bases. This CDR3 comprises 15 residues. V lost 4 bases and J lost 0; bases outside the gene matches: 4. Germline V gene lookup returns CDR1 SGHRS and CDR2 YFSETQ. CDR3 protein: CASSPGQGMNTEAFF. The CDR3 DNA is TGCGCCAGCAGCCCGGGACAGGGAATGAACACTGAAGCTTTCTTT.

The CDR3 protein is CATSDRSSYEQYF. CDR3 bases: TGTGCCACCAGTGATAGGAGCTCCTACGAGCAGTACTTC. This chain uses TRBV24-1 with TRBJ2-7; D not resolved. The germline V gene encodes CDR1 KGHDR and CDR2 SFDVKD. The V and J ends lost 3 bases and 0 bases respectively, with 5 bases between them. The CDR3 spans 13 residues.

The rearrangement links TRBV5-1 to TRBJ1-2; unclear D gene. The CDR3 loop spans 12 amino acids. Germline V gene lookup returns CDR1 SGHRS and CDR2 YFSETQ. Trimming cost V 4 bases and J 2 bases, with 6 bases left between them. The CDR3 loop is CASSVQNYGYTF. CDR3 nucleotides: TGCGCCAGCAGCGTGCAGAACTATGGCTACACCTTC.

In DNA, the CDR3 is TGTGCCAGCAGCAGGGGCACGAACACTGAAGCTTTCTTT. The encoded protein is CASSRGTNTEAFF. The chain joins TRBV6-2 or TRBV6-3 to TRBJ1-1, with D possibly matching TRBD1 (6 bases). V gave up 6 bases and J gave up 1 base, with 9 bases separating them. CDR3 size: 13 residues. CDR1 is MNHEY and CDR2 is SVGEGT in the germline V gene.

The chain combines TRBV12-5 with TRBJ2-1, with 12 nucleotides matching TRBD2. The germline V gene has CDR1 LGHNT and CDR2 FRNRAP. The CDR3 sequence is 16 residues long. J gave up 9 bases and V 2 bases, and 8 bases lay outside the gene matches. The CDR3 coding sequence is TGTGCTAGTGGTTTGACGGCTAGCGGGAGGGCCTTTGAGCAGTTCTTC. This gives the protein CASGLTASGRAFEQFF.

This clone showed up just a few times. The gene calls are TRBV27 and TRBJ2-5; 11 bases fit TRBD1. CDR1 MNHEY and CDR2 SMNVEV come from the germline V gene (reference sequence). V shed 4 bases and J 4 bases; nucleotides not matched to a gene: 5. The CDR3 runs to 15 residues. The CDR3 coding sequence is TGTGCCAGCAGTTCCTCCGGGACAGGGGGAGAGACCCAGTACTTC. This sequence encodes CASSSSGTGGETQYF.

The chain combines TRBV10-1 with TRBJ2-7, with D unclear. Germline CDR1 and CDR2: WNHNN and SYGVQD (reference sequence). Trimming removed 5 bases from V and 0 bases from J, with 26 bases in between. This CDR3 has 19 amino acids. CDR3 sequence: CASSTKTNFHPRSSYEQYF. CDR3 nucleotide sequence: TGCGCCAGCAGTACGAAGACGAATTTCCACCCGAGGAGCTCCTACGAGCAGTACTTC.

As for this clone: A junction end diverges from the germline sequence, so it may reflect a read error. The chain links TRBV6-5 to TRBJ2-1; maybe TRBD2 (6 bases). The CDR3 spans 14 residues. Germline CDR1 and CDR2: MNHEY and SVGAGI. The CDR3 loop is CATRRGSSYDEQFF. The CDR3, as DNA: TGTGCCACACGGAGGGGTTCCTCCTACGATGAGCAGTTCTTC.

This clone was seen only a few times. The genes are TRBV5-1 and TRBJ2-7, with D possibly being TRBD1 (6 bases). The germline V gene has CDR1 SGHRS and CDR2 YFSETQ. The V and J ends lost 7 bases and 5 bases respectively, with 22 bases between them. This CDR3 is built from 15 residues. CDR3 protein: CASPDDGQGSHEQYF. As DNA, the CDR3 is TGCGCCAGCCCCGATGACGGCCAGGGGAGCCACGAGCAGTACTTC.

The rearrangement uses TRBV29-1 and TRBJ1-5, with TRBD1 matching 9 bases. The ends lost 4 bases at V and 0 bases at J; junction bases unmatched: 4. CDR3 length equals 15 residues. Germline lookup yields CDR1 SQVTM and CDR2 ANQGSEA. DNA of the CDR3: TGCAGCGTTGGTGGGACAGGGAATAGCAATCAGCCCCAGCATTTT. Its translation is CSVGGTGNSNQPQHF.

This clone was seen just once. This chain links TRBV12-5 with TRBJ1-4; 7 bases line up with TRBD1. The CDR3 contains 14 residues. J gave up 6 bases and V 4 bases, and 5 bases lay outside the gene matches. Germline values: CDR1 LGHNT, CDR2 FRNRAP. The CDR3 DNA is TGTGCTAGTGGTTCAGGACAGGAGCATGAAAAACTGTTTTTT. This encodes CASGSGQEHEKLFF.

This clone was seen a single time. The V and J genes are TRBV5-4 and TRBJ2-5; 8 nucleotides align to TRBD1. Unmatched junction bases numbered 0, after V lost 1 base and J lost 4 bases. Germline assignment: CDR1 SGHNT and CDR2 YYREEE (reference sequence). The CDR3 spans 13 residues. For the CDR3, the DNA is TGTGCCAGCAGCTTGCAGGGGGCAGAGACCCAGTACTTC. As protein: CASSLQGAETQYF.

CDR3 residues: CATSTSNYGYTF. The CDR3 nucleotides are TGTGCCACCTCGACAAGTAACTATGGCTACACCTTC. The gene calls are TRBV24-1 and TRBJ1-2, with no clear D. CDR1 KGHDR and CDR2 SFDVKD come from the germline V gene. The CDR3 runs to 12 residues. V gave up 9 bases and J gave up 1 base, with 8 bases separating them.

The chain employs TRBV3-1 (or the pseudogene TRBV3-2) and TRBJ1-6, with TRBD1 matching 7 bases. The CDR3 consists of 14 residues. CDR1 and CDR2 from the germline V gene are LGHDT and YNNKEL (reference sequence). With 0 bases clipped from V and 8 bases from J, the junction kept 1 base outside the gene matches. The CDR3 here is CASSQDRGYSPLHF. The CDR3 DNA follows: TGTGCCAGCAGCCAAGACAGGGGGTATTCACCCCTCCACTTT.

This rearrangement joins TRBV11-3 to TRBJ2-1, with 13 bases aligning to TRBD2. This CDR3 has 18 amino acids. The junction had 7 bases not matched to a gene; V was cut back by 5 bases and J by 0 bases. Germline V gene lookup returns CDR1 SGHNT and CDR2 YENEEA. CDR3 residues: CASSRGLAGKGSYNEQFF. The CDR3 nucleotides read TGTGCCAGCAGCCGGGGACTAGCGGGAAAGGGCTCCTACAATGAGCAGTTCTTC.

The chain combines TRBV2 with TRBJ1-1, with D hard to call. Per the germline V gene, CDR1 is SNHLY and CDR2 is FYNNEI. V shed 7 bases and J shed 5 bases, with 8 bases lying between them. The CDR3 loop spans 11 amino acids. This CDR3 is CASTVVTEAFF. The CDR3 coding sequence is TGTGCCAGCACCGTAGTTACTGAAGCTTTCTTT.

The chain combines TRBV29-1 with TRBJ2-5, with TRBD1 identical over 7 bases. CDR1 and CDR2 (germline): SQVTM, ANQGSEA. The CDR3 runs to 14 residues. V was clipped by 1 base and J by 9 bases; unmatched bases: 11. As DNA, the CDR3 is TGCAGCGTTGAAGGGACAGGATCTGAGGGGGCCCAGTACTTC. Its translation: CSVEGTGSEGAQYF.

V is TRBV5-5 and J is TRBJ2-5; no reliable D call. Germline V gene sequence: CDR1 SGHKS, CDR2 YYEKEE (reference sequence). The CDR3 is made up of 15 amino acids. V gave up 4 bases and J gave up 0 bases, with 13 bases separating them. Written as DNA, the CDR3 is TGTGCCAGCAGCAGAGGTGGGTCGTACCAAGAGACCCAGTACTTC. It specifies CASSRGGSYQETQYF.